Each of the 18 T cell receptor beta chains below was sequenced from the same sample in a study of blood T cell repertoires in COVID-19. Clones were sequenced by immunoSEQ multiplex PCR, and TCRdb holds only the in-frame ones, with some missing. The sample records more than 85,000 clones, over 60% being singletons. The sample comprised peripheral blood. These receptors were collected from a human donor in a cohort sampled during active or convalescent COVID-19.

The chain joins TRBV11-3 to TRBJ2-7; D unclear. The CDR3 covers 12 residues. Germline CDR1 SGHNT, CDR2 YENEEA. V was cut by 0 bases and J by 4 bases, with 4 bases left in between. The CDR3 DNA is TGTGCCAGCAGCTTAGACGGTTACGAGCAGTACTTC. It codes for CASSLDGYEQYF.

The chain links TRBV9 to TRBJ2-1; D might be TRBD1 (5 bases). This CDR3 has 13 residues. Germline CDR1 and CDR2: SGDLS and YYNGEE. The V end lost 4 bases, the J end lost 4 bases, and 9 bases lay between the germline ends. CDR3 region: CASSMTDYNEQFF. The CDR3 bases are TGTGCCAGCAGCATGACAGATTACAATGAGCAGTTCTTC.

The chain couples TRBV6-5 to TRBJ1-3; maybe TRBD1 (5 bases). Trimming removed 4 bases from V and 2 bases from J, with 9 bases in between. Germline V CDR1 and CDR2: MNHEY, SVGAGI. CDR3 length: 14 residues. The CDR3 nucleotides are TGTGCCAGCAGTTTAGGGGAACCTGGAAACACCATATATTTT. It specifies CASSLGEPGNTIYF.

This sequence joins TRBV27 and TRBJ1-1, with D possibly TRBD1 on 5 matching bases. The CDR3 totals 15 residues. Germline V gene sequence: CDR1 MNHEY, CDR2 SMNVEV (reference sequence). Trimming removed 4 bases at V and 0 bases at J, with 12 bases between. The CDR3 DNA reads as TGTGCCAGCAGTTATTTTCGGGGGGTGAACACTGAAGCTTTCTTT. This encodes CASSYFRGVNTEAFF.

The CDR3 region has the DNA TGTGCCAGCACCCCCGGGGGGCGAAATAAAGCTTTCTTT. Translation: CASTPGGRNKAFF. The V call is TRBV27, the J call TRBJ1-1; D is possibly TRBD1 (6 bases). The CDR3 runs 13 residues. In germline, CDR1 is MNHEY, CDR2 SMNVEV (reference sequence). Between the trimmed V and J ends, which lost 7 bases and 9 bases, there was a span of 18 bases.

The chain links TRBV2 to TRBJ2-3; 8 nucleotides align to TRBD1. CDR1 is SNHLY and CDR2 is FYNNEI in the germline V gene. The CDR3 extends over 14 amino acids. J lost 1 base, V lost 4 bases, and 1 base had no gene match. CDR3 DNA sequence: TGTGCCAGCAGTGTGACAGGGGGCACAGATACGCAGTATTTT. Amino acid sequence: CASSVTGGTDTQYF.

This chain joins TRBV28 and TRBJ2-7; 7 bases fit TRBD1. The germline CDR1 and CDR2 sequences are MDHEN and SYDVKM. The CDR3 has 12 residues. V gave up 5 bases and J gave up 3 bases; unmatched junction bases: 1. CDR3: CASSRTGYEQYF. In DNA form, the CDR3 reads TGTGCCAGCAGTAGGACAGGCTACGAGCAGTACTTC. The variable domain in full, with the rest retrieved from reference TRBV28 and TRBJ2-7, is DVKVTQSSRYLVKRTGEKVFLECVQDMDHENMFWYRQDPGLGLRLIYFSYDVKMKEKGDIPEGYSVSREKKERFSLILESASTNQTSMYLCASSRTGYEQYFGPGTRLTVT.

The chain is built from TRBV2 and TRBJ2-1; 7 bases fit TRBD1. CDR1 SNHLY and CDR2 FYNNEI come from the germline V gene. The CDR3 loop spans 11 amino acids. The V segment lost 6 bases and the J segment 12 bases; nucleotides outside the gene matches: 5. In DNA, the CDR3 is TGTGCCAGCAGGCCCCGGGACAGGCAGTTCTTC. This translates into CASRPRDRQFF.

The chain employs TRBV14 and TRBJ2-1; 9 nucleotides agree with TRBD2. The CDR3 runs to 16 residues. Per germline, CDR1 SGHDN and CDR2 FVKESK. The junction had 7 bases not matched to a gene; V was cut back by 1 base and J by 6 bases. CDR3 sequence: CASSQGIAGVLNEQFF. The CDR3 DNA reads TGTGCCAGCAGCCAAGGAATAGCGGGAGTCCTCAATGAGCAGTTCTTC.

The V and J genes are TRBV7-9 and TRBJ2-1; TRBD1 matches 9 bases. Germline CDR1 is SEHNR and CDR2 is FQNEAQ (reference sequence). J gave up 6 bases and V 6 bases, and 15 bases lay outside the gene matches. The CDR3 has 17 residues. CDR3 amino acids: CASRKLGGTGIPNEQFF. Here the CDR3 DNA reads TGTGCCAGCAGGAAGTTAGGAGGGACAGGGATCCCCAATGAGCAGTTCTTC.

This clone was seen a few times. The CDR3 DNA reads TGTGCCAGCAGCTATGCCCGGGGAACCCAGTACTTC. Translated, it gives CASSYARGTQYF. The J gene is TRBJ2-5, the V gene TRBV12-3 or TRBV12-4; weak D call: TRBD2 (5 bases). Between the trimmed V and J ends, which lost 6 bases and 8 bases, there was a span of 13 bases. CDR3 length equals 12 residues.

This chain connects TRBV4-1 to TRBJ2-7; 8 nucleotides agree with TRBD1. The length of the CDR3 is 15 residues. The ends lost 4 bases at V and 6 bases at J; junction bases unmatched: 11. Germline CDR1 and CDR2: MGHRA and YSYEKL. CDR3 bases: TGCGCCAGCAGCCTTCGACAGGGGCAGCCCGGCGAGCAGTACTTC. This codes for CASSLRQGQPGEQYF.

The J gene is TRBJ1-1, the V gene TRBV6-1, with D unclear. Trimming shortened V by 1 base and J by 4 bases, and 10 bases separated the two germline ends. This CDR3 contains 14 residues. In germline, CDR1 is MNHNS, CDR2 SASEGT. The DNA of the CDR3 is TGTGCCAGCAGTGAAGTTCGGGTTGGCACTGAAGCTTTCTTT. Encoded protein: CASSEVRVGTEAFF.

The V and J genes are TRBV15 and TRBJ2-5; D may be TRBD2 (6 bases). V was pared by 4 bases and J by 4 bases, with 16 bases between. Germline V gene data show CDR1 as LNHNV and CDR2 as YYDKDF (reference sequence). The CDR3 runs to 15 residues. The CDR3 bases are TGTGCCACCAGCAAAGCGGCTAGGGGAGGAGAGACCCAGTACTTC. Its translation is CATSKAARGGETQYF.

This chain connects TRBV2 to TRBJ2-7, with D perhaps TRBD1 (6 bases). CDR1 SNHLY and CDR2 FYNNEI come from the germline V gene. This CDR3 has 14 amino acids. V lost 6 bases and J 0 bases, leaving 12 bases between the germline ends. CDR3 sequence (DNA): TGTGCCAGCAGGAGTCAGGGGAGCTCCTACGAGCAGTACTTC. It codes for CASRSQGSSYEQYF. The full variable domain, with the rest looked up from reference TRBV2 and TRBJ2-7, is EPEVTQTPSHQVTQMGQEVILRCVPISNHLYFYWYRQILGQKVEFLVSFYNNEISEKSEIFDDQFSVERPDGSNFTLKIRSTKLEDSAMYFCASRSQGSSYEQYFGPGTRLTVT.

The chain combines TRBV5-4 with TRBJ2-5; 7 bases map to TRBD2. CDR3 length: 15 residues. With V trimmed by 4 bases and J by 2 bases, 8 bases remained unmatched. Germline loops: CDR1 SGHNT, CDR2 YYREEE (reference sequence). This chain's CDR3 is CASSLRTSSQETQYF. In DNA, the CDR3 is TGTGCCAGCAGCCTCCGGACTAGTTCGCAAGAGACCCAGTACTTC.

A word on this clone: At one end the junction does not follow the germline gene, possibly because of a read error. The rearrangement joins TRBV2 to TRBJ2-5; D uncertain. This CDR3 is 13 amino acids long. CDR1 is SNHLY and CDR2 is FYNNEI in the germline V gene. The CDR3 coding sequence is TGTGCCAGCAGGGAAGGCAGGCCCCCGACCCAGTACTTC. It yields the protein CASREGRPPTQYF.

This sequence joins TRBV19 and TRBJ1-2; 8 bases are a match to TRBD1. Per germline, CDR1 LNHDA and CDR2 SQIVND (reference sequence). Unmatched junction bases numbered 4, after V lost 5 bases and J lost 2 bases. CDR3 length: 14 residues. CDR3 residues: CASSFRTGNYGYTF. Written as DNA, the CDR3 is TGTGCCAGTAGTTTCCGGACAGGGAACTATGGCTACACCTTC. Full variable domain (missing parts from reference TRBV19 and TRBJ1-2): DGGITQSPKYLFRKEGQNVTLSCEQNLNHDAMYWYRQDPGQGLRLIYYSQIVNDFQKGDIAEGYSVSREKKESFPLTVTSAQKNPTAFYLCASSFRTGNYGYTFGSGTRLTVV.